Shown below are 15 T cell receptor beta chains from a single sample sequenced in a study of beta chain features in type 1 diabetes (dated by TCRdb to the late 2010s). The investigation overall reported the following: A moderate but significant shortening of TCRB CDR3 length was observed in type 1 diabetes patients in all four CD4+ subsets.

The library was generated by the immunoSEQ multiplex PCR assay. All of the isolated RNA was reverse transcribed with the High Capacity cDNA Reverse Transcription Kit, so expressed TCRB transcripts were sequenced. The table was pulled from immuneACCESS by TCRdb, which kept in-frame rearrangements only. Such tables lose some clones; where checked, under half of the loss comes from unresolved V genes, and the rest has no known cause. The sample data list some 350,000 clones, and over 8.5% of these were observed just once. The ten largest make up about 0.63% of the sample. These receptors have no identified antigens. Sequencing input: central memory CD4+ T cells from blood. All receptors come from a young man with type 1 diabetes.

The genes are TRBV20-1 and TRBJ1-1; D remains unclear. Germline CDR1 is DFQATT and CDR2 is SNEGSKA (reference sequence). The length of the CDR3 is 10 residues. With 3 bases removed from V and 6 bases from J, the gap between germline ends came to 5 bases. CDR3 sequence reads: CSASPSEAFF. The CDR3 DNA follows: TGCAGTGCTAGTCCCTCTGAAGCTTTCTTT.

This clone was counted many times. The V gene is TRBV2, the J gene TRBJ2-2; D not resolved. Germline CDR1 SNHLY, CDR2 FYNNEI. The CDR3 totals 13 residues. The V end was cut by 4 bases, the J end by 1 base, with 4 bases between. The CDR3 DNA is TGTGCCAGCAGTGGCCAGAACACCGGGGAGCTGTTTTTT. It specifies CASSGQNTGELFF.

This clone was seen a handful of times. The V gene is TRBV5-1, the J gene TRBJ2-2, with a weak D call TRBD2 (6 bases). The CDR3 is 15 amino acids. CDR1 and CDR2 from the germline V gene are SGHRS and YFSETQ. Between the trimmed V and J ends, which lost 0 bases and 1 base, there was a span of 7 bases. CDR3 sequence: CASSLGGVNTGELFF. CDR3 nucleotides: TGCGCCAGCAGCTTGGGCGGGGTGAACACCGGGGAGCTGTTTTTT.

V is TRBV5-1 and J is TRBJ2-2; no firm D call. This CDR3 is built from 14 residues. Germline V gene lookup returns CDR1 SGHRS and CDR2 YFSETQ. Trimming shortened V by 8 bases and J by 0 bases, and 11 bases separated the two germline ends. CDR3 DNA sequence: TGCGCCAGTAGACTGAGCGCGAACACCGGGGAGCTGTTTTTT. Residues: CASRLSANTGELFF. The full variable domain, in which reference TRBV5-1 and TRBJ2-2 provide the parts outside the CDR3, is KAGVTQTPRYLIKTRGQQVTLSCSPISGHRSVSWYQQTPGQGLQFLFEYFSETQRNKGNFPGRFSGRQFSNSRSEMNVSTLELGDSALYLCASRLSANTGELFFGEGSRLTVL.

This clone was seen only a few times. The gene calls are TRBV6-1 and TRBJ2-5; 10 bases match TRBD2. V dropped 3 bases and J dropped 5; count of bases not matched to a gene: 9. Germline V gives CDR1 MNHNS, CDR2 SASEGT. The length of the CDR3 is 16 residues. The CDR3 sequence: CASSDGPSGRRETQYF. CDR3 nucleotide sequence: TGTGCCAGCAGTGATGGGCCTAGCGGGAGACGGGAGACCCAGTACTTC.

This clone was seen at least ten times. This chain links TRBV18 with TRBJ2-7, with D possibly being TRBD2 (5 bases). Germline V gene sequence: CDR1 KGHSH, CDR2 LQKENI. This CDR3 spans 15 amino acids. Trimming removed 6 bases at V and 2 bases at J, with 17 bases between. The CDR3 sequence is CASSPGKPGPYEQYF. Written as DNA, the CDR3 is TGTGCCAGCTCCCCCGGGAAACCCGGACCCTACGAGCAGTACTTC.

This clone was found a few times. The V and J genes are TRBV28 and TRBJ1-1; TRBD1 is a possible D gene (6 bases). CDR3 size: 13 residues. Germline loops: CDR1 MDHEN, CDR2 SYDVKM. V was pared by 4 bases and J by 5 bases, with 11 bases between. In nucleotides, the CDR3 is TGTGCCAGCAGTTCGGGGAGGGGGACTGAAGCTTTCTTT. It specifies CASSSGRGTEAFF. The whole variable domain, remainder taken from reference TRBV28 and TRBJ1-1, is DVKVTQSSRYLVKRTGEKVFLECVQDMDHENMFWYRQDPGLGLRLIYFSYDVKMKEKGDIPEGYSVSREKKERFSLILESASTNQTSMYLCASSSGRGTEAFFGQGTRLTVV.

The sample holds a few counts of this clone. The chain combines TRBV7-2 with TRBJ2-1, with TRBD2 matching 13 bases. This CDR3 has 15 amino acids. Trimming at V came to 6 bases and at J to 9 bases, leaving 8 bases not matched to a gene. Per germline, CDR1 SGHTA and CDR2 FQGNSA. The chain's CDR3 is CASRRTSGSLVEQFF. As DNA, the CDR3 is TGTGCCAGCAGACGGACTAGCGGGAGCCTCGTTGAGCAGTTCTTC.

This rearrangement joins TRBV27 to TRBJ1-5; D remains unclear. There are 10 residues in the CDR3. Germline V gene data show CDR1 as MNHEY and CDR2 as SMNVEV (reference sequence). V was clipped by 10 bases and J by 4 bases, with 5 bases between them. In nucleotides, the CDR3 is TGTGCCACCAGAAATCAGCCCCAGCATTTT. The encoded protein is CATRNQPQHF.

This clone was detected a few times. The CDR3 DNA is TGTGCCAGCAGAAGGGATAGCCATGAGCAGTTCTTC. This encodes CASRRDSHEQFF. This sequence joins TRBV6-6 and TRBJ2-1, with D unclear. V was trimmed by 6 bases and J by 8 bases, leaving 11 bases between them. Germline assignment: CDR1 MNHNY and CDR2 SVGAGI (reference sequence). The CDR3 sequence is 12 residues long.

The chain carries TRBV29-1 and TRBJ1-3; 7 positions match TRBD1. Looked up from germline, CDR1 is SQVTM and CDR2 is ANQGSEA. V lost 2 bases and J lost 1; bases outside the gene matches: 2. This CDR3 contains 14 residues. The CDR3 DNA reads as TGCAGCGTTGAACTACAGGGGTCTGGAAACACCATATATTTT. It yields the protein CSVELQGSGNTIYF.

The chain employs TRBV7-9 and TRBJ2-1; D possibly uses TRBD1 or TRBD2 (6 bases each). The CDR3 extends over 14 amino acids. Germline V gene sequence: CDR1 SEHNR, CDR2 FQNEAQ (reference sequence). V lost 5 bases and J 7 bases, leaving 15 bases between the germline ends. The CDR3 loop reads CASSPGARTNEQFF. The CDR3 nucleotides read TGTGCCAGCAGCCCGGGGGCGCGAACTAATGAGCAGTTCTTC.

This clone turned up a few times. V usage is TRBV18 and J usage is TRBJ2-6, with D perhaps matching TRBD2 (5 bases). Deletions cut 3 bases from V and 0 bases from J, with 15 bases between. CDR1 is KGHSH and CDR2 is LQKENI in the germline V gene. The CDR3 is made up of 18 amino acids. The DNA of the CDR3 is TGTGCCAGCTCACCTTACTCTGGCGGGCGCTCTGGGGCCAACGTCCTGACTTTC. Protein sequence: CASSPYSGGRSGANVLTF.

This clone was picked up many times. The rearrangement joins TRBV4-3 to TRBJ2-1; the match to TRBD2 covers 10 bases. V shed 3 bases, J shed 5 bases, and the junction held 7 bases outside the gene matches. The CDR3 has 16 residues. The germline V gene has CDR1 LGHNA and CDR2 YSLEER. CDR3 residues: CASSHQTSGTDNEQFF. Written as DNA, the CDR3 is TGCGCCAGCAGCCACCAAACTAGCGGGACAGACAATGAGCAGTTCTTC.

This clone was counted between two and nine times. In DNA, the CDR3 is TGTGCCTGGGAACTAGCGGGAGAGACCCAGTACTTC. Its translation is CAWELAGETQYF. The chain recombines TRBV30 with TRBJ2-5; 9 positions agree with TRBD2. The CDR3 length is 12 residues. CDR1 GTSNPN and CDR2 SVGIG come from the germline V gene (reference sequence). The V gene end was trimmed by 5 bases and the J gene end by 4 bases; junction bases not matched to a gene: 2.